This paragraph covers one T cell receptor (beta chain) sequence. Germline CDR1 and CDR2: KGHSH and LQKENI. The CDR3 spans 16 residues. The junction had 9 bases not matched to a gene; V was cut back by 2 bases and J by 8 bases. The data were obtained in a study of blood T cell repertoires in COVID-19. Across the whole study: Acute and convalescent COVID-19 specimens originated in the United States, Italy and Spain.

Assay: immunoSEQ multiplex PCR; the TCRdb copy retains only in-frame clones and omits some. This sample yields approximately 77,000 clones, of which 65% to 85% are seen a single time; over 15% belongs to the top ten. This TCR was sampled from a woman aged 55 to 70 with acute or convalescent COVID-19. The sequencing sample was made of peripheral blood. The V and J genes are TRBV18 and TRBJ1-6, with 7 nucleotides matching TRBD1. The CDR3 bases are TGTGCCAGCTCACCAGAAAGGGGGCGCGGAGATTCACCCCTCCACTTT. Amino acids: CASSPERGRGDSPLHF.